The 23 T cell receptor beta chains listed next were all sequenced from one sample in a study of shared clonotypes between healthy human individuals. Data came from immunoSEQ multiplex PCR; TCRdb stores just in-frame clones and leaves some out. The sample lists around 1 million clones, over 75% seen once, with about 1.5% in the top ten. Input material: memory CD4+ T cells sorted from blood. As for subset: CD45RA-negative fraction. The origin of the receptors is a young man in good health.

The rearrangement links TRBV6-1 to TRBJ1-5, with a possible D match to TRBD1 (5 bases). Deletions cut 8 bases from V and 2 bases from J, with 16 bases between. CDR3 length: 15 amino acids. Germline CDR1 MNHNS, CDR2 SASEGT. The CDR3 DNA follows: TGTGCCAGCCGAGTGAGGCGGGACGGCAATCAGCCCCAGCATTTT. This translates into CASRVRRDGNQPQHF.

The genes are TRBV5-4 and TRBJ2-5; D ambiguous. There are 11 residues in the CDR3. The germline V gene has CDR1 SGHNT and CDR2 YYREEE (reference sequence). Deletions cut 5 bases from V and 5 bases from J, with 7 bases between. The CDR3 loop reads CASSKGETQYF. CDR3 in DNA: TGTGCCAGCAGTAAAGGGGAGACCCAGTACTTC.

This clone was found a few times. The chain joins TRBV6-5 to TRBJ2-7; no reliable D call. Germline CDR1 is MNHEY and CDR2 is SVGAGI. There are 15 residues in the CDR3. V was cut by 5 bases and J by 5 bases, with 19 bases left in between. CDR3: CASSRLFGSGNEQYF. For the CDR3, the DNA is TGTGCCAGCAGTCGGCTGTTTGGGTCGGGCAACGAGCAGTACTTC.

This clone was counted a few times. The genes are TRBV2 and TRBJ1-6; D gene uncertain. This CDR3 spans 15 amino acids. The V gene lost 4 bases and the J gene lost 7 bases, with 14 bases spanning the gap. CDR1 is SNHLY and CDR2 is FYNNEI in the germline V gene. The CDR3 sequence: CASSGPGPANSPLHF. CDR3 in DNA: TGTGCCAGCAGTGGGCCCGGGCCCGCAAATTCACCCCTCCACTTT.

This clone was seen a handful of times. Different DNA sequences within this sample yield the same CDR3. The V and J genes are TRBV7-8 and TRBJ1-1, with a possible D match to TRBD1 (5 bases). Germline CDR1 and CDR2: SGHVS and FQNEAQ. Between the trimmed V and J ends, which lost 5 bases and 2 bases, there was a span of 15 bases. This CDR3 has 15 residues. Here the CDR3 reads CASSPRGGSNTEAFF. The CDR3 DNA reads TGTGCCAGCAGCCCTCGTGGGGGAAGCAACACTGAAGCTTTCTTT. Full variable domain (rest looked up from reference TRBV7-8 and TRBJ1-1): GAGVSQSPRYKVAKRGQDVALRCDPISGHVSLFWYQQALGQGPEFLTYFQNEAQLDKSGLPSDRFFAERPEGSVSTLKIQRTQQEDSAVYLCASSPRGGSNTEAFFGQGTRLTVV.

The chain carries TRBV10-2 and TRBJ1-1, with D unclear. The CDR3 covers 13 residues. Trimming left V 10 bases short and J 6 bases short, with 18 bases between. Germline loops: CDR1 WSHSY, CDR2 SAAADI. As DNA, the CDR3 is TGCGCCACTAGTCCCGGGGTTGGGGCTGAAGCTTTCTTT. Its translation is CATSPGVGAEAFF.

This clone has only a few counts. This same CDR3 is encoded by further DNA sequences in the sample. The chain recombines TRBV5-1 with TRBJ2-7, with a possible D match to TRBD2 (6 bases). Trimming left V 4 bases short and J 0 bases short, with 11 bases between. The CDR3 has 14 residues. CDR1 SGHRS and CDR2 YFSETQ come from the germline V gene. CDR3 loop: CASSPRDSSYEQYF. The DNA of the CDR3 is TGCGCCAGCAGCCCGAGGGACTCCTCCTACGAGCAGTACTTC.

The chain uses TRBV6-1 and TRBJ1-2; D not resolved. CDR3 size: 14 residues. Germline assignment: CDR1 MNHNS and CDR2 SASEGT. The V gene lost 0 bases and the J gene lost 8 bases, with 13 bases spanning the gap. The CDR3 nucleotides are TGTGCCAGCAGTGAAGCGTCGGCAGTCTGGGGCTACACCTTC. It codes for CASSEASAVWGYTF.

This chain joins TRBV6-4 and TRBJ2-1; D not certain. CDR1 is MRHNA and CDR2 is SNTAGT in the germline V gene. Trimming removed 3 bases at V and 4 bases at J, with 7 bases between. CDR3 length: 13 residues. CDR3 region: CASSEAPYNEQFF. CDR3 DNA: TGTGCCAGCAGTGAAGCGCCATACAATGAGCAGTTCTTC.

The DNA for the CDR3 is TGTGCCAGCAGCTTAGCTAGCGCTGACACAGATACGCAGTATTTT. Protein product: CASSLASADTDTQYF. The chain uses TRBV11-3 and TRBJ2-3; D is perhaps TRBD2 (6 bases). Trimming removed 1 base at V and 2 bases at J, with 10 bases between. Germline V gene sequence: CDR1 SGHNT, CDR2 YENEEA. The CDR3 covers 15 residues. The entire variable domain, with the rest obtained from reference TRBV11-3 and TRBJ2-3, is as follows: EAGVVQSPRYKIIEKKQPVAFWCNPISGHNTLYWYLQNLGQGPELLIRYENEEAVDDSQLPKDRFSAERLKGVDSTLKIQPAELGDSAVYLCASSLASADTDTQYFGPGTRLTVL.

The J gene is TRBJ2-2, the V gene TRBV9; tentative D call: TRBD1 (6 bases). V was clipped by 4 bases and J by 4 bases, with 14 bases between them. Germline CDR1 is SGDLS and CDR2 is YYNGEE. The CDR3 has 15 residues. The CDR3 bases are TGTGCCAGCAGCCCGACAGGAGAGGCCACCGGGGAGCTGTTTTTT. Protein product: CASSPTGEATGELFF.

The rearrangement links TRBV19 to TRBJ2-3; D remains unclear. Germline V CDR1 and CDR2: LNHDA, SQIVND (reference sequence). The germline V and J ends were trimmed by 5 bases and 6 bases, with 6 bases remaining between them. CDR3 size: 11 residues. The CDR3 loop is CASSSSDTQYF. In DNA form, the CDR3 reads TGTGCCAGTAGTTCGTCTGATACGCAGTATTTT.

The CDR3 sequence is CASSLFGRDIQYF. The CDR3 DNA sequence: TGTGCCAGCAGCTTGTTCGGGAGGGACATTCAGTACTTC. This chain joins TRBV7-2 and TRBJ2-4, with 8 bases identical to TRBD2. With 3 bases clipped from V and 8 bases from J, the junction kept 3 bases outside the gene matches. The V gene's germline CDR1 is SGHTA and CDR2 FQGNSA. The CDR3 is 13 residues long.

The rearrangement uses TRBV6-5 and TRBJ2-5, with no clear D. The CDR3 length is 13 residues. The V and J ends lost 7 bases and 2 bases respectively, with 11 bases between them. The germline gives CDR1 MNHEY, CDR2 SVGAGI. The CDR3 DNA follows: TGTGCCAGCACCCGCCCGGGTCAAGAGACCCAGTACTTC. As protein: CASTRPGQETQYF.

The rearrangement links TRBV6-6 to TRBJ2-5; TRBD1 is a possible D gene (6 bases). The CDR3 runs 12 residues. Trimming shortened V by 8 bases and J by 9 bases, and 16 bases separated the two germline ends. Germline CDR1 MNHNY, CDR2 SVGAGI (reference sequence). The CDR3 DNA follows: TGTGCCAGCGACTCCTCAGGGGTGGCCCAGTACTTC. This codes for CASDSSGVAQYF.

The V and J genes are TRBV4-3 and TRBJ1-2, with TRBD1 matching 11 bases. V was pared by 4 bases and J by 5 bases, with 9 bases of the junction left unmatched. CDR1 and CDR2 (germline): LGHNA, YSLEER. The CDR3 covers 16 residues. This CDR3 is CASSPRDRGLAYGYTF. The CDR3 DNA is TGCGCCAGCAGCCCCCGGGACAGGGGGTTGGCGTATGGCTACACCTTC.

The rearrangement uses TRBV4-1 and TRBJ2-1, with a weak D call TRBD1 (6 bases). The germline gives CDR1 MGHRA, CDR2 YSYEKL. The germline V and J ends were trimmed by 0 bases and 6 bases, with 12 bases remaining between them. This CDR3 has 15 amino acids. The CDR3 sequence is CASSQDWGPFNEQFF. CDR3 coding DNA: TGCGCCAGCAGCCAAGATTGGGGGCCCTTCAATGAGCAGTTCTTC.

The chain links TRBV14 to TRBJ1-6, with a tentative D call TRBD1 (5 bases). The V gene lost 0 bases and the J gene lost 7 bases, with 10 bases spanning the gap. Germline V gene lookup returns CDR1 SGHDN and CDR2 FVKESK. The CDR3 totals 15 residues. The CDR3 is CASSQEQGGNSPLHF. The CDR3 DNA reads TGTGCCAGCAGCCAAGAGCAGGGAGGCAATTCACCCCTCCACTTT.

The rearrangement joins TRBV19 to TRBJ1-1; 11 bases are a match to TRBD1. The CDR3 loop spans 16 amino acids. Germline V gene lookup returns CDR1 LNHDA and CDR2 SQIVND (reference sequence). J gave up 0 bases and V 3 bases, and 3 bases lay outside the gene matches. The CDR3 DNA reads as TGTGCCAGTAGTATCGGGACAGGGGGTGTGAACACTGAAGCTTTCTTT. Translating it yields CASSIGTGGVNTEAFF.

This clone was seen only a few times. CDR3 in DNA: TGTGCCAGCAGCGGCCGGGGATCCGGGACAGATACGCAGTATTTT. Protein product: CASSGRGSGTDTQYF. This chain connects TRBV9 to TRBJ2-3; maybe TRBD2 (5 bases). The V end was cut by 3 bases, the J end by 3 bases, with 14 bases between. The CDR3 is made up of 15 amino acids. Germline V gene lookup returns CDR1 SGDLS and CDR2 YYNGEE.

The chain has TRBV19 and TRBJ1-5, with 8 nucleotides matching TRBD1. Germline CDR1 LNHDA, CDR2 SQIVND (reference sequence). J was trimmed by 0 bases and V by 2 bases; bases with no gene match: 3. The CDR3 has 16 amino acids. CDR3 sequence reads: CASSIQGAVSNQPQHF. CDR3 sequence (DNA): TGTGCCAGTAGTATACAGGGGGCGGTTAGCAATCAGCCCCAGCATTTT.

This clone came up once. The chain couples TRBV5-1 to TRBJ1-1; 10 bases match TRBD1. This CDR3 region has 14 residues. Germline V gives CDR1 SGHRS, CDR2 YFSETQ. V gave up 1 base and J gave up 4 bases; unmatched junction bases: 1. CDR3 region: CASSLRTGGTEAFF. The CDR3 DNA reads TGCGCCAGCAGCTTGAGGACAGGGGGCACTGAAGCTTTCTTT.

V and J are TRBV5-6 and TRBJ2-5, with TRBD1 identical over 7 bases. V was pared by 4 bases and J by 6 bases, with 12 bases of the junction left unmatched. Germline V gives CDR1 SGHDT, CDR2 YYEEEE. The length of the CDR3 is 15 residues. DNA for the CDR3: TGTGCCAGCAGCATTTGGCAGGGGGTCAAGAAGACCCAGTACTTC. Translation gives CASSIWQGVKKTQYF. Full variable domain (missing parts from reference TRBV5-6 and TRBJ2-5): DAGVTQSPTHLIKTRGQQVTLRCSPKSGHDTVSWYQQALGQGPQFIFQYYEEEERQRGNFPDRFSGHQFPNYSSELNVNALLLGDSALYLCASSIWQGVKKTQYFGPGTRLLVL.